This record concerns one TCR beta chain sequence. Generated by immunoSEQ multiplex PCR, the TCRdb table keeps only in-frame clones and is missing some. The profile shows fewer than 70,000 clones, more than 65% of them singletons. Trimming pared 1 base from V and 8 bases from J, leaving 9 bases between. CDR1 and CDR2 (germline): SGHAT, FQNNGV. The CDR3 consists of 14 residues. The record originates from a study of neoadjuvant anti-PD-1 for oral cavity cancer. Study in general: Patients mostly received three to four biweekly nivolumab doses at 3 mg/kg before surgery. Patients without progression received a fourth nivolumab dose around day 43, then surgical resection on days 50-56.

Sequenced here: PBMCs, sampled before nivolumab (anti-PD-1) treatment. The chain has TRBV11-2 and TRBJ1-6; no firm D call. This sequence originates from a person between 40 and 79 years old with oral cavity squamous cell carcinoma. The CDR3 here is CASSLVGTDSPLHF. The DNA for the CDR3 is TGTGCCAGCAGCTTAGTGGGTACGGATTCACCCCTCCACTTT.